The 5 T cell receptor beta chains reported below all come from one sample, sequenced in a study of TIL therapy for anti-PD-1-resistant metastatic lung cancer. This was the immunoSEQ v3 assay. TCRdb's copy holds only in-frame clones and misses some; the assay was immunoSEQ multiplex PCR. The data hold roughly 26,000 clones, with roughly 72% observed a single time. The time point: pre-treatment sample, taken before nivolumab and TIL therapy. The tumor samples were excised metastases, mostly pleural nodules or supraclavicular lymph nodes. The sample was tumor tissue, taken at baseline. The receptors originated from a person aged 25 to 79 with non-small cell lung cancer.

The V call is TRBV13, the J call TRBJ2-1, with D possibly being TRBD1 (6 bases). V lost 5 bases to trimming and J lost 5 bases, with 19 bases between them. CDR3 length equals 16 residues. Germline CDR1 and CDR2: PRHDT and FYEKMQ (reference sequence). CDR3 sequence: CASSPSHDRNNNEQFF. CDR3 sequence (DNA): TGTGCCAGCAGCCCGAGCCACGACAGGAACAACAATGAGCAGTTCTTC.

The gene calls are TRBV7-2 and TRBJ1-3, with D possibly TRBD1 on 5 matching bases. Trimming stripped 4 bases from V and 3 bases from J, with 13 bases between. Germline values: CDR1 SGHTA, CDR2 FQGNSA. The CDR3 is made up of 15 amino acids. The CDR3 reads CASSYSGSGGNTIYF. CDR3 DNA: TGTGCCAGCAGCTATTCAGGGTCGGGTGGAAACACCATATATTTT.

This clone was found once. The V call is TRBV6-1, the J call TRBJ2-7; TRBD1 agrees at 7 bases. With V trimmed by 3 bases and J by 0 bases, 2 bases remained unmatched. The CDR3 runs 14 residues. The germline V gene has CDR1 MNHNS and CDR2 SASEGT. CDR3 bases: TGTGCCAGCAGTGACGGGGACAGCTCCTACGAGCAGTACTTC. It specifies CASSDGDSSYEQYF.

This rearrangement joins TRBV6-5 to TRBJ1-1, with D possibly TRBD1 on 5 matching bases. This CDR3 is built from 14 residues. The germline gives CDR1 MNHEY, CDR2 SVGAGI. V lost 5 bases, J lost 4 bases, and 14 bases lay in between. CDR3 nucleotide sequence: TGTGCCAGCAGTCGGGGCGGGGGGGTCACTGAAGCTTTCTTT. As protein: CASSRGGGVTEAFF.

The V and J genes are TRBV5-6 and TRBJ2-3; 14 bases agree with TRBD2. V was pared by 7 bases and J by 0 bases, with 13 bases of the junction left unmatched. The germline V gene encodes CDR1 SGHDT and CDR2 YYEEEE. The CDR3 is 19 amino acids. The CDR3 spells CASHRGLAGGRTSTDTQYF. CDR3 in DNA: TGTGCCAGCCATCGAGGACTAGCGGGGGGTCGTACAAGCACAGATACGCAGTATTTT.